Shown below are 19 T cell receptor beta chains from a single sample sequenced in a study of blood T cell repertoires in COVID-19. Clones were read by immunoSEQ multiplex PCR, and TCRdb kept only the in-frame ones, dropping some. Of 35,000 to 45,000 clones in the sample, 89% were seen once. Sequenced sample: peripheral blood. Receptors were obtained from a human donor in a cohort sampled during active COVID-19.

This clone turned up a few times. The CDR3 region is CASSETGAGNTIYF. The CDR3 DNA reads TGCGCCAGCAGCGAGACAGGGGCTGGAAACACCATATATTTT. This chain uses TRBV5-1 with TRBJ1-3, with 8 bases aligning to TRBD1. There are 14 residues in the CDR3. The V gene's germline CDR1 is SGHRS and CDR2 YFSETQ. The junction had 2 bases not matched to a gene; V was cut back by 4 bases and J by 2 bases. The entire variable domain, with the rest obtained from reference TRBV5-1 and TRBJ1-3, is as follows: KAGVTQTPRYLIKTRGQQVTLSCSPISGHRSVSWYQQTPGQGLQFLFEYFSETQRNKGNFPGRFSGRQFSNSRSEMNVSTLELGDSALYLCASSETGAGNTIYFGEGSWLTVV.

This rearrangement joins TRBV4-2 to TRBJ1-1; 8 bases fit TRBD1. CDR1 and CDR2 from the germline V gene are LGHNA and YNFKEQ. The CDR3 has 14 amino acids. With V trimmed by 7 bases and J by 4 bases, 8 bases remained unmatched. Written as DNA, the CDR3 is TGTGCCAGCATCAATAACGACAGGGGCACTGAAGCTTTCTTT. It yields the protein CASINNDRGTEAFF.

The chain employs TRBV12-3 or TRBV12-4 and TRBJ1-2; D not resolved. The CDR3 has 13 amino acids. V was cut by 1 base and J by 6 bases, with 9 bases left in between. CDR3 sequence reads: CASSLGAEHGYTF. CDR3 DNA: TGTGCCAGCAGTTTAGGGGCAGAGCATGGCTACACCTTC.

This clone was found once. The chain recombines TRBV6-6 with TRBJ1-3; tentatively, D is TRBD1 (6 bases). The CDR3 has 15 residues. The V and J ends lost 5 bases and 6 bases respectively, with 17 bases between them. Germline CDR1 MNHNY, CDR2 SVGAGI (reference sequence). The CDR3 here is CASSDRQARENTIYF. For the CDR3, the DNA is TGTGCCAGCAGTGATAGACAGGCGAGGGAAAACACCATATATTTT.

The V and J genes are TRBV7-2 and TRBJ2-7; the D gene is possibly TRBD1 (6 bases). The CDR3 extends over 15 amino acids. Per germline, CDR1 SGHTA and CDR2 FQGNSA. The V end lost 5 bases, the J end lost 2 bases, and 16 bases lay between the germline ends. The CDR3 is CASSIGQSVAYEQYF. The CDR3 DNA reads as TGTGCCAGCAGCATAGGACAGTCGGTGGCCTACGAGCAGTACTTC.

This rearrangement joins TRBV2 to TRBJ1-2; perhaps TRBD1 as D (6 bases). V shed 1 base and J shed 4 bases, with 13 bases lying between them. The CDR3 spans 15 residues. Germline V CDR1 and CDR2: SNHLY, FYNNEI. The CDR3 bases are TGTGCCAGCAGTGAAGGGGGGCGCGTACCCTATGGCTACACCTTC. Residues: CASSEGGRVPYGYTF.

The chain recombines TRBV4-1 with TRBJ1-2; D is unresolved. CDR1 is MGHRA and CDR2 is YSYEKL in the germline V gene. The CDR3 sequence is 16 residues long. With 2 bases removed from V and 0 bases from J, the gap between germline ends came to 13 bases. CDR3 in DNA: TGCGCCAGCAGCCAACCCTCGGAGGCTACTAACTATGGCTACACCTTC. Translation gives CASSQPSEATNYGYTF.

V gene TRBV4-1 combines with J gene TRBJ2-7; no clear D. The CDR3 runs to 14 residues. V shed 1 base and J shed 2 bases, with 9 bases lying between them. Germline lookup yields CDR1 MGHRA and CDR2 YSYEKL. The CDR3 here is CASSQVDGAYEQYF. DNA of the CDR3: TGCGCCAGCAGCCAAGTCGACGGAGCCTACGAGCAGTACTTC.

Comment on this clone: In the same sample, other DNA sequences code for this CDR3. The V gene is TRBV18, the J gene TRBJ1-1, with D unclear. The CDR3 contains 14 residues. V gave up 0 bases and J gave up 3 bases, with 8 bases separating them. Germline V gene lookup returns CDR1 KGHSH and CDR2 LQKENI. CDR3 amino acids: CASSPPSGDTEAFF. The CDR3 DNA reads TGTGCCAGCTCACCACCGTCCGGGGACACTGAAGCTTTCTTT.

This clone was counted between two and nine times. This sequence joins TRBV14 and TRBJ1-3; a possible D gene is TRBD1 (5 bases). The germline V gene has CDR1 SGHDN and CDR2 FVKESK. This CDR3 contains 14 residues. V lost 8 bases and J lost 5, with 16 bases in between. As DNA, the CDR3 is TGTGCCAGCTTCCAGGGTAACCGTCGAAACACCATATATTTT. This translates into CASFQGNRRNTIYF.

The chain uses TRBV4-3 and TRBJ1-2; D gene unclear. The CDR3 loop spans 13 amino acids. Trimming removed 1 base from V and 5 bases from J, with 8 bases in between. Germline loops: CDR1 LGHNA, CDR2 YSLEER. DNA of the CDR3: TGCGCCAGCAGCCAAGTGTCTAGGTATGGCTACACCTTC. It is translated as CASSQVSRYGYTF.

CDR3 in amino acids: CASSPDRDEQYF. In DNA, the CDR3 is TGTGCCAGCTCACCGGACAGGGACGAGCAGTACTTC. This chain uses TRBV18 with TRBJ2-7; 8 bases agree with TRBD1. J lost 5 bases, V lost 3 bases, and 0 bases had no gene match. Germline CDR1 reads KGHSH; CDR2 reads LQKENI. This CDR3 spans 12 amino acids. Full variable domain (remainder filled in from reference TRBV18 and TRBJ2-7): NAGVMQNPRHLVRRRGQEARLRCSPMKGHSHVYWYRQLPEEGLKFMVYLQKENIIDESGMPKERFSAEFPKEGPSILRIQQVVRGDSAAYFCASSPDRDEQYFGPGTRLTVT.

This clone was detected once. The chain has TRBV19 and TRBJ2-7; 9 positions agree with TRBD1. Per germline, CDR1 LNHDA and CDR2 SQIVND (reference sequence). The CDR3 consists of 16 residues. Trimming removed 7 bases from V and 2 bases from J; junction bases left unmatched: 12. This chain's CDR3 is CASTSTGGQGTYEQYF. Here the CDR3 DNA reads TGTGCCAGTACTTCCACCGGGGGACAGGGAACCTACGAGCAGTACTTC.

The rearrangement links TRBV6-5 to TRBJ1-2, with D possibly matching TRBD1 (6 bases). With 5 bases removed from V and 4 bases from J, the gap between germline ends came to 14 bases. This CDR3 region has 14 residues. Germline V CDR1 and CDR2: MNHEY, SVGAGI. As DNA, the CDR3 is TGTGCCAGCAGTACCTTAACAGGGAGCTATGGCTACACCTTC. Residues: CASSTLTGSYGYTF.

The J gene is TRBJ1-2, the V gene TRBV11-2; D call uncertain. Germline V gives CDR1 SGHAT, CDR2 FQNNGV. V lost 4 bases and J lost 5, with 8 bases in between. This CDR3 comprises 12 residues. The CDR3 sequence is CASSSRHYGYTF. Written as DNA, the CDR3 is TGTGCCAGCAGCTCCCGACATTATGGCTACACCTTC.

The chain is built from TRBV5-4 and TRBJ2-6; D gene ambiguous. V lost 8 bases, J lost 0 bases, and 9 bases lay in between. The CDR3 is 14 amino acids. The germline CDR1 and CDR2 sequences are SGHNT and YYREEE (reference sequence). The CDR3 DNA reads as TGTGCCAGTAAAAGGAGCTCTGGGGCCAACGTCCTGACTTTC. Its translation is CASKRSSGANVLTF.

This clone was seen just once. J is TRBJ1-1 and V is TRBV19; D possibly corresponds to TRBD1 (6 bases). Germline V gene lookup returns CDR1 LNHDA and CDR2 SQIVND (reference sequence). The ends were cut back, 6 bases at V and 0 bases at J, with 17 bases in the middle. The CDR3 has 16 residues. CDR3 in amino acids: CASSPDRILMNTEAFF. The DNA of the CDR3 is TGTGCCAGTAGCCCGGACAGAATACTCATGAACACTGAAGCTTTCTTT.

The chain combines TRBV12-3 or TRBV12-4 with TRBJ1-1; D is unresolved. Trimming stripped 3 bases from V and 4 bases from J, with 6 bases between. This CDR3 has 12 residues. The CDR3 spells CASSFFSTEAFF. CDR3 coding DNA: TGTGCCAGCAGTTTTTTCTCCACTGAAGCTTTCTTT.

The V and J genes are TRBV7-8 and TRBJ1-5; possible D gene TRBD1, 6 bases. The CDR3 consists of 15 residues. Germline assignment: CDR1 SGHVS and CDR2 FQNEAQ. V dropped 5 bases and J dropped 0 bases, with 11 bases sitting between them. CDR3 residues: CASSAGQISNQPQHF. The CDR3 region has the DNA TGTGCCAGCAGCGCTGGACAGATTAGCAATCAGCCCCAGCATTTT.